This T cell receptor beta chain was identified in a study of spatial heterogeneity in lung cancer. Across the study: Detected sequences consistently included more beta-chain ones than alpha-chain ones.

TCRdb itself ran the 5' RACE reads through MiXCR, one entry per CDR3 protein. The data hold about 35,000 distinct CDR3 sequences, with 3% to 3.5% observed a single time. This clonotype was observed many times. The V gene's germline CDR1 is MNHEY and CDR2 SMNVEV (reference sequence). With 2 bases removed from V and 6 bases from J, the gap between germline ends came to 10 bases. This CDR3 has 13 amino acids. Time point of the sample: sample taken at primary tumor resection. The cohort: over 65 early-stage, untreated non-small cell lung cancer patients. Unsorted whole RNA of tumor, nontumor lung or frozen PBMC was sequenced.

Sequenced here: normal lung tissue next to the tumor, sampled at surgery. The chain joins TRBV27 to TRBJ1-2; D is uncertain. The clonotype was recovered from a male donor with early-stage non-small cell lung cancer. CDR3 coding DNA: TGTGCCAGCAGTTTAGCCGGCCAGAATGGCTACACCTTC. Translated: CASSLAGQNGYTF.